This is a list of T cell receptor beta chains from one sample in a study of human T cells and chemical hapten exposure. From the RACE reads, TCRdb called clonotypes with MiXCR, one entry per CDR3 protein. There are some 340,000 distinct CDR3 sequences in the sample; around 7% occur only once, and 7.5% to 8.5% lies in the top ten. The specimen comprised whole blood, sampled in connection with sensitization to the hapten diphenylcyclopropenone (DPC). Every receptor here comes from a woman younger than 35 with alopecia areata. Some clones in this sample may be carry-over from other donors' samples. Both conserved end residues are trimmed from each CDR3.

TRBJ2-5 | TRBV5-1 | ASAPGTADKETQY
TRBJ1-2 | TRBV15 | ATSRPQGGPPT
TRBJ1-2 | TRBV29-1 | SVGPAGTGTFSGYT
TRBJ2-3 | TRBV7-9 | ASSPGLAGGPDGTDTQY
TRBJ2-6 | TRBV10-3 | AIRATSSGANVLT
TRBJ1-3 | TRBV10-3 | AINRDESSGNTIY
TRBJ2-7 | TRBV2 | ASRREVAPVYEQY
TRBJ2-5 | TRBV7-3 | ASSLTGTSGETQY
TRBJ1-5 | TRBV2 | ASVQGPDQPQH
TRBJ1-2 | TRBV29-1 | SAEQGAYYGYT
TRBJ2-7 | TRBV20-1 | SAPGVFSYEQY
TRBJ2-7 | TRBV6-2/TRBV6-3 | ASKLSHGPYEQY
TRBJ2-3 | TRBV27 | ASSAGTGKPSTDTQY
TRBJ2-7 | TRBV6-6 | ASSLLTQAYEQY
TRBJ2-1 | TRBV20-1 | SASMGKNEQF
TRBJ2-3 | TRBV28 | ASSLRTTDTQY
TRBJ2-3 | TRBV20-1 | SAREHSSTDTQY
TRBJ2-5 | TRBV2 | ASLETAGLGETQY
TRBJ2-1 | TRBV10-3 | AIRYRDQDEQF
TRBJ2-1 | TRBV11-1 | ASSLSGLAGGVEQF
TRBJ1-5 | TRBV7-9 | ASSRTGQGDQPQH
TRBJ2-5 | TRBV5-1 | ASSLGAQSGSETQY
TRBJ2-3 | TRBV5-1 | ASSLTGGLPTDTQY
TRBJ2-2 | TRBV20-1 | SARTSGVNTGELF